These 16 T cell receptor beta chains were all obtained from the same sample, sequenced in a study of T-cell reconstitution after alpha-beta-depleted transplantation in children. Preparation of the TCRbeta library was carried out with unique molecular identifiers. TCRdb redid the calling of the PCR reads with MiXCR, one entry per CDR3 protein. Of 200,000 to 250,000 distinct CDR3 sequences in the sample, about 12% were seen once. The sample in question was PBMCs from the stem cell graft donor, obtained from the stem cell graft. The receptors shown here come from a human donor who donated a stem cell graft to a child with acute lymphoblastic leukemia.

This clonotype occurred a few times. The rearrangement uses TRBV3-1 and TRBJ2-5, with 14 bases identical to TRBD2. J was trimmed by 6 bases and V by 1 base; bases with no gene match: 4. The CDR3 contains 16 residues. CDR1 and CDR2 from the germline V gene are LGHDT and YNNKEL (reference sequence). CDR3 in amino acids: CASSQGLAGGQKTQYF. The CDR3 coding sequence is TGTGCCAGCAGCCAAGGACTAGCGGGGGGGCAGAAGACCCAGTACTTC.

This clonotype was counted ten times or more. The chain links TRBV12-3 or TRBV12-4 to TRBJ2-2; 7 bases fit TRBD2. The CDR3 length is 14 residues. V dropped 8 bases and J dropped 1; count of bases not matched to a gene: 4. This CDR3 reads CASFGGKNTGELFF. In nucleotides, the CDR3 is TGTGCCAGCTTCGGGGGGAAGAACACCGGGGAGCTGTTTTTT.

In its sample, this clonotype was seen many times. The V and J genes are TRBV30 and TRBJ2-1, with TRBD1 as a possible D gene (6 bases). The CDR3 is made up of 15 amino acids. The V gene's germline CDR1 is GTSNPN and CDR2 SVGIG (reference sequence). Trimming stripped 3 bases from V and 0 bases from J, with 12 bases between. CDR3 sequence (DNA): TGTGCCTGGAGCCCGACAGGTAGCTCCTACAATGAGCAGTTCTTC. This translates into CAWSPTGSSYNEQFF.

There are many counts of this clonotype. The chain links TRBV6-2 or TRBV6-3 to TRBJ1-1, with unresolved D. CDR1 and CDR2 (germline): MNHEY, SVGEGT. This CDR3 comprises 18 residues. Trimming cost V 5 bases and J 0 bases, with 22 bases left between them. Here the CDR3 reads CASSRRPDGLSMNTEAFF. CDR3 nucleotides: TGTGCCAGCAGTCGCCGGCCTGACGGACTCAGCATGAACACTGAAGCTTTCTTT.

The chain uses TRBV4-3 and TRBJ2-3; 8 nucleotides line up with TRBD2. CDR1 is LGHNA and CDR2 is YSLEER in the germline V gene. Losses at the gene ends were 1 base for V and 0 bases for J; bases not matched to a gene: 15. This CDR3 region has 20 residues. CDR3 sequence (DNA): TGCGCCAGCAGCCAAGTGGGTTTGTTCGGGGCTAGCGGGAGCACAGATACGCAGTATTTT. It is translated as CASSQVGLFGASGSTDTQYF.

This clonotype was recorded at least ten times. V and J are TRBV19 and TRBJ2-1, with a tentative D call TRBD2 (6 bases). Trimming stripped 3 bases from V and 6 bases from J, with 15 bases between. CDR3 length: 15 amino acids. In germline, CDR1 is LNHDA, CDR2 SQIVND (reference sequence). The CDR3 loop is CASSMGGKPINEQFF. The CDR3 DNA reads TGTGCCAGTAGTATGGGGGGAAAGCCCATCAATGAGCAGTTCTTC.

The V gene is TRBV11-3, the J gene TRBJ2-1, with no clear D. Germline assignment: CDR1 SGHNT and CDR2 YENEEA. The CDR3 loop spans 14 amino acids. V lost 1 base, J lost 3 bases, and 7 bases lay in between. The chain's CDR3 is CASSLGPIYNEQFF. The CDR3, as DNA: TGTGCCAGCAGCTTAGGGCCGATCTACAATGAGCAGTTCTTC.

This clonotype was detected ten times or more. The genes are TRBV18 and TRBJ1-6, with 8 bases identical to TRBD1. The junction had 4 bases not matched to a gene; V was cut back by 4 bases and J by 5 bases. The CDR3 covers 15 residues. Germline V gene data show CDR1 as KGHSH and CDR2 as LQKENI. The CDR3 nucleotides read TGTGCCAGCTCACTCCAGGGGGCGAATAATTCACCCCTCCACTTT. This codes for CASSLQGANNSPLHF.

This clonotype was seen ten or more times. The chain recombines TRBV5-1 with TRBJ2-1, with TRBD2 matching over 10 bases. In germline, CDR1 is SGHRS, CDR2 YFSETQ. The CDR3 is 18 amino acids. With 0 bases clipped from V and 1 base from J, the junction kept 7 bases outside the gene matches. CDR3: CASSLGGLAELSYNEQFF. The CDR3 nucleotides are TGCGCCAGCAGCTTGGGCGGACTAGCGGAACTATCCTACAATGAGCAGTTCTTC.

This clonotype was observed many times. The chain couples TRBV11-1 to TRBJ2-5; perhaps D is TRBD1 or TRBD2 (5 bases each). The CDR3 covers 15 residues. Germline loops: CDR1 SGHAT, CDR2 FQDESV (reference sequence). Trimming took off 5 bases at V and 5 bases at J, with 18 bases between the two ends. The CDR3 nucleotides are TGTGCCAGCAGCCGCCCTTCCGGGGCACTGGAGACCCAGTACTTC. Translation: CASSRPSGALETQYF. Full variable domain (rest looked up from reference TRBV11-1 and TRBJ2-5): EAEVAQSPRYKITEKSQAVAFWCDPISGHATLYWYRQILGQGPELLVQFQDESVVDDSQLPKDRFSAERLKGVDSTLKIQPAELGDSAMYLCASSRPSGALETQYFGPGTRLLVL.

This clonotype has at least ten counts. The chain links TRBV9 to TRBJ1-1; tentatively, D is TRBD1 (5 bases). There are 14 residues in the CDR3. Trimming cost V 0 bases and J 5 bases, with 11 bases left between them. Germline CDR1 and CDR2: SGDLS and YYNGEE. Here the CDR3 DNA reads TGTGCCAGCAGCGTAGATATCGGGGGGACTGAAGCTTTCTTT. Its protein is CASSVDIGGTEAFF.

The rearrangement links TRBV9 to TRBJ2-5; D may match TRBD1 or TRBD2 (5 bases each). CDR3 length: 15 residues. Trimming pared 1 base from V and 5 bases from J, leaving 15 bases between. Germline assignment: CDR1 SGDLS and CDR2 YYNGEE. CDR3 residues: CASSVSPGLGETQYF. In DNA form, the CDR3 reads TGTGCCAGCAGCGTAAGTCCGGGGCTTGGCGAGACCCAGTACTTC.

V gene TRBV5-1 combines with J gene TRBJ1-3; D ambiguous. The V end was cut by 4 bases, the J end by 4 bases, with 6 bases between. Germline values: CDR1 SGHRS, CDR2 YFSETQ. The CDR3 runs to 12 residues. CDR3 residues: CASSPEGNTIYF. CDR3 coding DNA: TGCGCCAGCAGCCCAGAGGGAAACACCATATATTTT.

This clonotype appeared many times. The chain is built from TRBV5-1 and TRBJ2-1, with 8 bases that match TRBD1. CDR1 is SGHRS and CDR2 is YFSETQ in the germline V gene. The CDR3 is 14 residues long. With 2 bases clipped from V and 4 bases from J, the junction kept 2 bases outside the gene matches. The CDR3 loop reads CASSFGQGYNEQFF. The CDR3 DNA sequence: TGCGCCAGCAGCTTCGGACAGGGATACAATGAGCAGTTCTTC.

This clonotype has a count of ten or more. The rearrangement uses TRBV6-5 and TRBJ2-1; TRBD1 matches 9 bases. With V trimmed by 2 bases and J by 5 bases, 4 bases remained unmatched. The CDR3 has 15 residues. The V gene's germline CDR1 is MNHEY and CDR2 SVGAGI. CDR3 loop: CASSYPGTGNNEQFF. The CDR3 nucleotides read TGTGCCAGCAGTTACCCCGGGACAGGGAACAATGAGCAGTTCTTC.

This clonotype was observed many times. J is TRBJ1-1 and V is TRBV29-1; the D is unclear. Deletions cut 4 bases from V and 0 bases from J, with 6 bases between. CDR3 size: 12 residues. Germline V gene data show CDR1 as SQVTM and CDR2 as ANQGSEA. DNA for the CDR3: TGCAGCGTTGGCATGGTGAACACTGAAGCTTTCTTT. Translated: CSVGMVNTEAFF.